This T cell receptor beta chain was profiled in a study of blood T cell dynamics during melanoma immunotherapy. This clone was detected only a few times. Its antigen is not known. Germline-derived CDR1 and CDR2 are LNHDA and SQIVND (reference sequence). This CDR3 region has 14 residues. Trimming cost V 3 bases and J 3 bases, with 11 bases left between them. Whole-study results and caveats: Whether repertoire-driving clones were melanoma-specific could not be determined.

TCRdb's table, derived via immunoSEQ multiplex PCR, lists solely in-frame clones and lacks some. The sample holds some 15,000 clones, more than 85% seen once. The time point here: pre-treatment baseline. One draw preceded checkpoint blockade; another followed its first cycle at week 3. V usage is TRBV19 and J usage is TRBJ1-2; tentatively, D is TRBD1 (5 bases). The sample was blood, taken from a patient treated with checkpoint blockade. This TCR was sampled from a human donor with melanoma. Here the CDR3 DNA reads TGTGCCAGTAGTATCAGGGTAACGGACTATGGCTACACCTTC. Translated: CASSIRVTDYGYTF.